The TCR beta chain described here comes from a study of regulatory T cells in long-lasting Graves disease. This sample's time point: persistent/refractory GD, antithyroid drugs over 5 years with positive TRAb. From RNA extracted from PBMCs, the TCR library was made. It was by American Thyroid Association guidelines that Graves' disease was diagnosed. Investigators prepared the TCR beta libraries by applying iRepertoire HTBI primers and Arm-PCR of CDR3 regions. TCRdb fed the multiplex PCR reads into MiXCR, producing one record per CDR3 protein. The table records 420,000 or so distinct CDR3 sequences, around 20% of them present only once. The sample holds many counts of this clonotype. Its antigen is still unknown. The study's findings and limits: Repertoires from persistent disease leaned toward TRBV28, TRBJ1-2 and TRBJ2-5.

The CDR3 is 15 residues long. CDR1 and CDR2 from the germline V gene are MNHEY and SMNVEV (reference sequence). Deletions cut 5 bases from V and 6 bases from J, with 17 bases between. The chain joins TRBV27 to TRBJ1-5; no clear D gene. The TCR comes from a female donor with Graves disease. The sequencing used peripheral blood mononuclear cells (PBMCs), collected when the disease was refractory, from a patient treated with antithyroid drugs. The CDR3 loop is CASSPQYGSGQPQHF. DNA of the CDR3: TGTGCCAGCAGTCCCCAGTACGGGTCAGGTCAGCCCCAGCATTTT.